The subject of this entry is one TCR beta chain. The data were obtained in a study of shared clonotypes between healthy human individuals. Terminally differentiated effector memory CD45RA+ cells were excluded by CCR7 positive selection of CD45RO-negative cells. The run depth of the assay was deep. As handled by the study authors: Sequence data from immunoSEQ were junction-only and lacked quality scores; consequently, filtering differed. Only in-frame clones appear in the TCRdb table, and some are missing; sequencing was by immunoSEQ multiplex PCR. That table is the source of V, J and clone size, and D and trimming were worked out from the DNA. The repertoire holds just over 2,000,000 clones, with approximately 94% as singletons. The CDR3 has 16 residues. With 5 bases clipped from V and 2 bases from J, the junction kept 8 bases outside the gene matches. CDR1 is SGHAT, CDR2 FQNNGV, per germline.

What was sequenced was naive CD8+ T cells sorted from blood. The genes are TRBV11-2 and TRBJ2-3; TRBD1 matches 9 bases. The clonotype was recovered from a young man in good health. Written as DNA, the CDR3 is TGTGCCAGCAGCACCTGGGACAGGGCGGACACAGATACGCAGTATTTT. Amino acids: CASSTWDRADTDTQYF.